These 13 T cell receptor beta chains share one sample of origin, sequenced in a study of T cells after yellow fever vaccination. TCRdb processed the 5' RACE reads anew with MiXCR; each CDR3 protein has one entry. The table lists about 220,000 distinct CDR3 sequences, less than 3.5% of them singletons. Sequencing was performed on CD4+ T cells sorted from PBMCs, taken 10 days after the yellow fever booster vaccination. The receptors shown here come from a man aged 18 to 35 who received the YFV17D yellow fever vaccine.

The chain has TRBV6-5 and TRBJ1-1; D is uncertain. V was shortened by 5 bases and J by 1 base, with 11 bases between the two germline ends. The CDR3 extends over 14 amino acids. Per the germline V gene, CDR1 is MNHEY and CDR2 is SVGAGI. The chain's CDR3 is CASSLGLSNTEAFF. The CDR3, as DNA: TGTGCCAGCAGTCTAGGTTTATCGAACACTGAAGCTTTCTTT.

This clonotype has more than one count but fewer than ten. This chain uses TRBV5-1 with TRBJ1-2; D is unresolved. Trimming took 4 bases from V and 3 from J, leaving 10 bases between them. This CDR3 is built from 13 residues. The germline V gene encodes CDR1 SGHRS and CDR2 YFSETQ. CDR3 in amino acids: CASSGEDDYGYTF. The CDR3, as DNA: TGCGCCAGCAGCGGGGAGGACGACTATGGCTACACCTTC.

The chain has TRBV29-1 and TRBJ1-2; 8 bases match TRBD1. The V and J ends lost 5 bases and 4 bases, in that order; junction bases with no gene match: 9. This CDR3 contains 14 residues. Per germline, CDR1 SQVTM and CDR2 ANQGSEA. The CDR3 DNA follows: TGCAGCGTTAGGGGCGACAGGGGCTTCTATGGCTACACCTTC. It translates to CSVRGDRGFYGYTF. Full variable domain (missing parts from reference TRBV29-1 and TRBJ1-2): SAVISQKPSRDICQRGTSLTIQCQVDSQVTMMFWYRQQPGQSLTLIATANQGSEATYESGFVIDKFPISRPNLTFSTLTVSNMSPEDSSIYLCSVRGDRGFYGYTFGSGTRLTVV.

This clonotype was counted only a few times. The V gene is TRBV5-1, the J gene TRBJ1-3; no reliable D call. The germline gives CDR1 SGHRS, CDR2 YFSETQ. The ends were cut back, 0 bases at V and 4 bases at J, with 11 bases in the middle. There are 15 residues in the CDR3. CDR3 sequence (DNA): TGCGCCAGCAGCTTGGATGGGGTCCGCGGAAACACCATATATTTT. Translating gives CASSLDGVRGNTIYF.

The CDR3: CASSPLTGSYTF. CDR3 DNA: TGTGCCAGCTCACCACTAACAGGGTCCTACACCTTC. V and J are TRBV18 and TRBJ1-2; a possible D gene is TRBD1 (6 bases). This CDR3 spans 12 amino acids. CDR1 is KGHSH, CDR2 LQKENI, per germline. Trimming pared 1 base from V and 10 bases from J, leaving 10 bases between.

This clonotype was observed many times. The J gene is TRBJ1-1, the V gene TRBV28, with 10 bases matching TRBD1. V trimming: 4 bases; J trimming: 4 bases; junction bases outside the gene matches: 6. This CDR3 region has 15 residues. From germline, CDR1 is MDHEN and CDR2 SYDVKM. The CDR3 reads CASSWPRTGGTEAFF. For the CDR3, the DNA is TGTGCCAGCAGTTGGCCCCGGACAGGGGGCACTGAAGCTTTCTTT.

The chain has TRBV30 and TRBJ1-4; tentative D call: TRBD1 (6 bases). The CDR3 is 13 amino acids. With 1 base removed from V and 4 bases from J, the gap between germline ends came to 7 bases. Germline CDR1 reads GTSNPN; CDR2 reads SVGIG (reference sequence). The CDR3 sequence: CAWSEDSNEKLFF. The CDR3 bases are TGTGCCTGGAGTGAGGACAGTAATGAAAAACTGTTTTTT.

This clonotype came up many times. CDR3 sequence reads: CASSFGSSGGRVGNEQFF. Written as DNA, the CDR3 is TGTGCCAGCAGTTTCGGATCTAGCGGGGGGCGGGTAGGTAATGAGCAGTTCTTC. The chain is built from TRBV6-1 and TRBJ2-1; 11 positions match TRBD2. V was clipped by 5 bases and J by 7 bases; unmatched bases: 16. The CDR3 length is 18 residues. From germline, CDR1 is MNHNS and CDR2 SASEGT.

The chain joins TRBV4-2 to TRBJ2-3; perhaps TRBD1 as D (5 bases). In germline, CDR1 is LGHNA, CDR2 YNFKEQ. The CDR3 spans 13 residues. Trimming pared 0 bases from V and 6 bases from J, leaving 7 bases between. DNA for the CDR3: TGTGCCAGCAGCCAAGAGGGGCCTGATACGCAGTATTTT. Protein: CASSQEGPDTQYF.

In its sample, this clonotype was seen a few times. This chain links TRBV9 with TRBJ1-6; 8 bases line up with TRBD1. V trimming: 1 base; J trimming: 8 bases; junction bases outside the gene matches: 5. Per germline, CDR1 SGDLS and CDR2 YYNGEE. The CDR3 is made up of 15 amino acids. This chain's CDR3 is CASSVRQGLDSPLHF. DNA for the CDR3: TGTGCCAGCAGCGTAAGACAGGGGTTGGATTCACCCCTCCACTTT.

This clonotype was seen many times. This chain joins TRBV25-1 and TRBJ2-5; tentatively, D is TRBD2 (7 bases). The CDR3 loop spans 12 amino acids. The germline gives CDR1 MGHDK, CDR2 SYGVNS. The ends were cut back, 8 bases at V and 4 bases at J, with 11 bases in the middle. In DNA form, the CDR3 reads TGTGCCAGCCGCGGGGGCGGAGAGACCCAGTACTTC. Residues: CASRGGGETQYF.

This clonotype occurred a few times. The chain recombines TRBV5-6 with TRBJ2-2; possibly TRBD1 or TRBD2 for D (5 bases each). CDR1 is SGHDT, CDR2 YYEEEE, per germline. The CDR3 sequence is 14 residues long. Trimming shortened V by 1 base and J by 9 bases, and 13 bases separated the two germline ends. CDR3 DNA: TGTGCCAGCAGCTTGCCCGGGACCGAAAGGGAGCTGTTTTTT. Translating it yields CASSLPGTERELFF.

Many counts were recorded for this clonotype. The chain couples TRBV6-1 to TRBJ1-3; D not certain. Trimming shortened V by 7 bases and J by 4 bases, and 11 bases separated the two germline ends. The germline CDR1 and CDR2 sequences are MNHNS and SASEGT. The CDR3 has 13 amino acids. The CDR3 reads CASILSLGNTIYF. The CDR3 DNA sequence: TGTGCCAGCATTTTATCTCTCGGAAACACCATATATTTT.